One and the same sample provided the 28 T cell receptor beta chains below, sequenced in a study of blood T cell repertoires in COVID-19. The repertoire was sequenced with immunoSEQ multiplex PCR; TCRdb's copy has only in-frame clones and lacks some. The sample has 85,000 to 120,000 clones; roughly 84% are singletons. Sequencing used peripheral blood. The receptor set was obtained from a human donor in a cohort sampled during active COVID-19.

This clone was detected only a few times. The chain uses TRBV6-4 and TRBJ1-4, with 10 nucleotides matching TRBD1. The ends lost 6 bases at V and 8 bases at J; junction bases unmatched: 9. Germline loops: CDR1 MRHNA, CDR2 SNTAGT. The CDR3 runs to 15 residues. Written as DNA, the CDR3 is TGTGCCAGCAGGAGGAGCGGACAGGGGGAGGAAAAACTGTTTTTT. Encoded protein: CASRRSGQGEEKLFF.

This rearrangement joins TRBV5-1 to TRBJ2-1, with 10 bases aligning to TRBD1. Per the germline V gene, CDR1 is SGHRS and CDR2 is YFSETQ. The junction had 6 bases not matched to a gene; V was cut back by 6 bases and J by 6 bases. CDR3 length: 14 amino acids. CDR3 nucleotides: TGCGCCAGCACTCCGGGACAGGGGTTCAATGAGCAGTTCTTC. It specifies CASTPGQGFNEQFF.

This chain links TRBV2 with TRBJ2-5, with D tentatively TRBD1 (6 bases). The length of the CDR3 is 14 residues. The germline V gene has CDR1 SNHLY and CDR2 FYNNEI. Trimming shortened V by 1 base and J by 4 bases, and 10 bases separated the two germline ends. As DNA, the CDR3 is TGTGCCAGCAGTGAAGGCAGGGGCGGAGAGACCCAGTACTTC. Translating gives CASSEGRGGETQYF.

This chain joins TRBV5-1 and TRBJ2-3; D might be TRBD1 (5 bases). Trimming took 3 bases from V and 5 from J, leaving 13 bases between them. Germline V lookup: CDR1 SGHRS, CDR2 YFSETQ. The CDR3 has 14 amino acids. CDR3 DNA sequence: TGCGCCAGCAGCTCCTCGCCAGGGTTAGATACGCAGTATTTT. Translated, it gives CASSSSPGLDTQYF.

The genes are TRBV7-2 and TRBJ1-2; tentatively, D is TRBD1 (5 bases). Germline assignment: CDR1 SGHTA and CDR2 FQGNSA. V was pared by 5 bases and J by 4 bases, with 14 bases between. This CDR3 contains 14 residues. The CDR3, as DNA: TGTGCCAGCAGCGGGGGACTGTGGGGCTATGGCTACACCTTC. As protein: CASSGGLWGYGYTF.

V and J are TRBV3-1 (or the pseudogene TRBV3-2) and TRBJ2-7; 9 nucleotides align to TRBD2. Per germline, CDR1 LGHDT and CDR2 YNNKEL (reference sequence). With V trimmed by 7 bases and J by 1 base, 5 bases remained unmatched. The CDR3 is made up of 14 amino acids. The CDR3 region is CASTRGLASYEQYF. CDR3 bases: TGTGCCAGCACCCGGGGACTAGCATCCTACGAGCAGTACTTC.

This clone was observed a few times. This CDR3 is also generated by other DNA sequences in the sample. The J gene is TRBJ1-2, the V gene TRBV14, with 7 bases lining up with TRBD1. Germline V gene data show CDR1 as SGHDN and CDR2 as FVKESK. This CDR3 region has 15 residues. V shed 3 bases and J 2 bases; nucleotides not matched to a gene: 6. For the CDR3, the DNA is TGTGCCAGCAGCCAGGTGACAGGGTGGAACTATGGCTACACCTTC. It specifies CASSQVTGWNYGYTF.

This chain links TRBV19 with TRBJ1-2, with D perhaps TRBD1 (6 bases). Germline V gene sequence: CDR1 LNHDA, CDR2 SQIVND (reference sequence). The CDR3 is 15 residues long. V was clipped by 6 bases and J by 4 bases, with 18 bases between them. CDR3 DNA: TGTGCCAGTAGGGACAGCGACTTCCTCCTCTATGGCTACACCTTC. Amino acids: CASRDSDFLLYGYTF.

This rearrangement joins TRBV7-9 to TRBJ1-1, with TRBD1 matching 7 bases. Trimming cost V 1 base and J 3 bases; bases outside gene matches: 2. CDR3 length: 14 residues. Germline values: CDR1 SEHNR, CDR2 FQNEAQ (reference sequence). CDR3 in DNA: TGTGCCAGCAGCTTAGAGGGGGCGTACACTGAAGCTTTCTTT. Translation: CASSLEGAYTEAFF.

This chain links TRBV5-1 with TRBJ1-1; maybe TRBD1 (6 bases). Germline assignment: CDR1 SGHRS and CDR2 YFSETQ. The CDR3 is 14 residues long. Trimming pared 4 bases from V and 1 base from J, leaving 11 bases between. For the CDR3, the DNA is TGCGCCAGCAGCGTGGACAGTCAGAACACTGAAGCTTTCTTT. It specifies CASSVDSQNTEAFF.

The chain recombines TRBV7-2 with TRBJ2-1; D ambiguous. The CDR3 loop spans 13 amino acids. V was pared by 0 bases and J by 7 bases, with 7 bases between. The germline gives CDR1 SGHTA, CDR2 FQGNSA. Here the CDR3 reads CASSLAVRNEQFF. The CDR3 DNA reads as TGTGCCAGCAGCTTAGCCGTCCGTAATGAGCAGTTCTTC. The full variable domain, rest sourced from reference TRBV7-2 and TRBJ2-1, is GAGVSQSPSNKVTEKGKDVELRCDPISGHTALYWYRQSLGQGLEFLIYFQGNSAPDKSGLPSDRFSAERTGGSVSTLTIQRTQQEDSAVYLCASSLAVRNEQFFGPGTRLTVL.

V gene TRBV9 combines with J gene TRBJ1-4; the D is unclear. This CDR3 has 13 residues. Trimming removed 7 bases from V and 2 bases from J, with 9 bases in between. Looked up from germline, CDR1 is SGDLS and CDR2 is YYNGEE. The DNA of the CDR3 is TGTGCCAGCGGCCGGGGTACTAATGAAAAACTGTTTTTT. This translates into CASGRGTNEKLFF.

This chain connects TRBV5-4 to TRBJ1-1, with a possible D match to TRBD1 (6 bases). Per the germline V gene, CDR1 is SGHNT and CDR2 is YYREEE (reference sequence). V was cut by 5 bases and J by 1 base, with 9 bases left in between. The CDR3 covers 13 residues. For the CDR3, the DNA is TGTGCCAGCAGGCGACAGGCGAACACTGAAGCTTTCTTT. It translates to CASRRQANTEAFF.

The V call is TRBV7-2, the J call TRBJ1-6; D gene unclear. This CDR3 comprises 13 residues. V was clipped by 4 bases and J by 7 bases, with 8 bases between them. The germline V gene has CDR1 SGHTA and CDR2 FQGNSA. In DNA form, the CDR3 reads TGTGCCAGCAGCTCCCACAGAAATTCACCCCTCCACTTT. Its protein product is CASSSHRNSPLHF.

V and J are TRBV14 and TRBJ1-1; D is perhaps TRBD1 (6 bases). The CDR3 loop spans 15 amino acids. Germline loops: CDR1 SGHDN, CDR2 FVKESK. Trimming took 5 bases from V and 1 from J, leaving 14 bases between them. The CDR3 reads CASSGQPFWNTEAFF. The CDR3 DNA reads TGTGCCAGCAGCGGACAGCCCTTTTGGAACACTGAAGCTTTCTTT.

J is TRBJ1-2 and V is TRBV7-9; 10 positions agree with TRBD1. Looked up from germline, CDR1 is SEHNR and CDR2 is FQNEAQ (reference sequence). The ends lost 1 base at V and 2 bases at J; junction bases unmatched: 4. The CDR3 sequence is 16 residues long. Here the CDR3 DNA reads TGTGCCAGCAGCTTAGGGACAGGGGGTATAAACTATGGCTACACCTTC. Protein sequence: CASSLGTGGINYGYTF.

The V call is TRBV7-8, the J call TRBJ1-4; TRBD1 aligns across 7 bases. The CDR3 runs to 16 residues. With V trimmed by 4 bases and J by 0 bases, 5 bases remained unmatched. CDR1 and CDR2 from the germline V gene are SGHVS and FQNEAQ. The CDR3 is CASSYGTVATNEKLFF. In DNA, the CDR3 is TGTGCCAGCAGCTATGGGACAGTTGCAACTAATGAAAAACTGTTTTTT.

This chain joins TRBV12-5 and TRBJ1-2; no definite D call. The V gene lost 2 bases and the J gene lost 8 bases, with 9 bases spanning the gap. This CDR3 comprises 12 residues. Germline V gene lookup returns CDR1 LGHNT and CDR2 FRNRAP. The DNA of the CDR3 is TGTGCTAGTGGTTTGAGAGGCCAGGGCTACACCTTC. The encoded protein is CASGLRGQGYTF.

This clone came up once. The V gene is TRBV5-4, the J gene TRBJ2-2; D is possibly TRBD1 (6 bases). Deletions cut 4 bases from V and 4 bases from J, with 17 bases between. Germline-derived CDR1 and CDR2 are SGHNT and YYREEE (reference sequence). The length of the CDR3 is 16 residues. The CDR3: CASSPGQKRSTGELFF. The CDR3 nucleotides read TGTGCCAGCAGCCCTGGACAGAAAAGGAGCACCGGGGAGCTGTTTTTT.

The chain employs TRBV7-6 and TRBJ2-7; a weak D match, TRBD1 (6 bases). Trimming cost V 1 base and J 6 bases, with 7 bases left between them. CDR3 length: 12 amino acids. Looked up from germline, CDR1 is SGHVS and CDR2 is FNYEAQ. The CDR3 here is CASSLGTAEQYF. The CDR3 nucleotides are TGTGCCAGCAGCTTAGGGACAGCCGAGCAGTACTTC.

A single count supports this clone. The chain uses TRBV12-3 or TRBV12-4 and TRBJ2-7; D is uncertain. The ends were cut back, 1 base at V and 3 bases at J, with 4 bases in the middle. The length of the CDR3 is 12 residues. CDR3 region: CASSLGHYEQYF. CDR3 bases: TGTGCCAGCAGTTTAGGACACTACGAGCAGTACTTC.

A single count supports this clone. J is TRBJ2-2 and V is TRBV4-2; a weak D match, TRBD2 (5 bases). Per germline, CDR1 LGHNA and CDR2 YNFKEQ. This CDR3 has 16 residues. Trimming took off 11 bases at V and 0 bases at J, with 19 bases between the two ends. The CDR3 sequence is CAASGGNPANTGELFF. In DNA form, the CDR3 reads TGTGCCGCCAGCGGCGGCAACCCCGCGAACACCGGGGAGCTGTTTTTT.

The V call is TRBV7-2, the J call TRBJ2-7, with 7 bases lining up with TRBD2. Trimming cost V 5 bases and J 7 bases; bases outside gene matches: 8. In germline, CDR1 is SGHTA, CDR2 FQGNSA. CDR3 length equals 13 residues. The CDR3 sequence is CASSPGGTWEQYF. CDR3 DNA: TGTGCCAGCAGCCCGGGAGGTACGTGGGAGCAGTACTTC.

This chain connects TRBV3-1 (or the pseudogene TRBV3-2) to TRBJ2-2, with TRBD1 matching over 7 bases. Germline CDR1 reads LGHDT; CDR2 reads YNNKEL (reference sequence). V lost 7 bases to trimming and J lost 1 base; unmatched junction nucleotides: 3. The CDR3 runs 14 residues. CDR3 amino acids: CASNYRGNTGELFF. The CDR3 coding sequence is TGTGCCAGCAACTACAGGGGGAACACCGGGGAGCTGTTTTTT.

The chain joins TRBV6-4 to TRBJ2-2, with D perhaps TRBD2 (5 bases). Germline CDR1 and CDR2: MRHNA and SNTAGT. Trimming cost V 7 bases and J 4 bases, with 10 bases left between them. The CDR3 runs to 13 residues. This CDR3 reads CASKRDGTGELFF. The CDR3 DNA follows: TGTGCCAGCAAGAGGGATGGCACCGGGGAGCTGTTTTTT.

This clone was seen a single time. This rearrangement joins TRBV18 to TRBJ2-3; the match to TRBD2 covers 9 bases. Germline CDR1 and CDR2: KGHSH and LQKENI. This CDR3 has 16 residues. The junction had 3 bases not matched to a gene; V was cut back by 1 base and J by 1 base. CDR3 in DNA: TGTGCCAGCTCACCACTCGCTAGCGGGGGCACAGATACGCAGTATTTT. Protein sequence: CASSPLASGGTDTQYF. The variable domain in full, with the rest retrieved from reference TRBV18 and TRBJ2-3, is NAGVMQNPRHLVRRRGQEARLRCSPMKGHSHVYWYRQLPEEGLKFMVYLQKENIIDESGMPKERFSAEFPKEGPSILRIQQVVRGDSAAYFCASSPLASGGTDTQYFGPGTRLTVL.

The CDR3: CASSNWVRTPYNEQFF. Here the CDR3 DNA reads TGTGCCAGCAGCAACTGGGTTAGGACTCCCTACAATGAGCAGTTCTTC. The rearrangement links TRBV7-2 to TRBJ2-1, with D possibly being TRBD2 (5 bases). V was pared by 5 bases and J by 2 bases, with 16 bases between. The CDR3 covers 16 residues. The germline gives CDR1 SGHTA, CDR2 FQGNSA. Using reference TRBV7-2 and TRBJ2-1 for the parts outside the CDR3, the full variable domain is GAGVSQSPSNKVTEKGKDVELRCDPISGHTALYWYRQSLGQGLEFLIYFQGNSAPDKSGLPSDRFSAERTGGSVSTLTIQRTQQEDSAVYLCASSNWVRTPYNEQFFGPGTRLTVL.

The genes are TRBV7-3 and TRBJ1-1, with 8 bases that match TRBD1. The CDR3 loop spans 15 amino acids. J gave up 1 base and V 3 bases, and 4 bases lay outside the gene matches. Per the germline V gene, CDR1 is SGHTA and CDR2 is FQGTGA. The CDR3 DNA reads TGTGCCAGCAGCTTGCAGACAGGGGAGAACACTGAAGCTTTCTTT. It is translated as CASSLQTGENTEAFF.